This T cell receptor (beta chain) originates from a study of metastatic and nonmetastatic thyroid tumors. J lost 3 bases, V lost 5 bases, and 6 bases had no gene match. The CDR3 consists of 15 residues. The germline CDR1 and CDR2 sequences are SGHTS and YDEGEE. Thyroid surgery took place with no prior treatment in any patient. Whole-study findings and limits: Across blood and tumor, TCR beta diversity in malignant thyroid tumors was reportedly significantly higher than in benign nodules.

TCRdb reanalyzed the PCR reads via MiXCR. The top ten clones hold approximately 9.6% of a sample with just under 45,000 clones, 3% to 3.5% of them seen once. There are many counts of this clone. Its antigen is unknown. Material: blood. The rearrangement uses TRBV5-8 and TRBJ2-1; TRBD1 agrees at 9 bases. The clonotype was recovered from a female donor with papillary thyroid cancer or a benign thyroid nodule (not recorded which). Some clones in this sample may be carry-over from other donors' samples. The CDR3 DNA sequence: TGTGCCAGCAGGACCGGGACAGGGATCTACAATGAGCAGTTCTTC. This translates into CASRTGTGIYNEQFF.